This T cell receptor beta chain was identified during a study of blood T cell repertoires in COVID-19. Study-wide background: In each case, the material was cDNA or gDNA derived from T cells, B-cell-depleted T cells, or PBMCs.

This clone was found a few times. Data came from immunoSEQ multiplex PCR; TCRdb stores just in-frame clones and leaves some out. The repertoire holds about 90,000 clones, with around 87% as singletons. With 4 bases clipped from V and 5 bases from J, the junction kept 13 bases outside the gene matches. This CDR3 region has 16 residues. The V gene's germline CDR1 is SGDLS and CDR2 YYNGEE. This clonotype was obtained from a human donor in a cohort sampled during active COVID-19. The chain carries TRBV9 and TRBJ2-7; TRBD1 aligns across 9 bases. Sequencing was performed on peripheral blood. CDR3 region: CASSPLGGQGKDEQYF. The CDR3 region has the DNA TGTGCCAGCAGCCCCCTAGGGGGACAGGGCAAGGACGAGCAGTACTTC.